This T cell receptor (beta chain) was found in a study of blood T cell repertoires in COVID-19. Turning to the study itself: Whether acute or convalescent, the COVID-19 samples came from the United States, Italy and Spain. T cells, B-cell-depleted T cells, or PBMCs supplied cDNA or gDNA.

CDR3 length: 13 amino acids. Trimming removed 6 bases from V and 2 bases from J, with 10 bases in between. Germline CDR1 and CDR2: SEHNR and FQNEAQ (reference sequence). Clones were sequenced by immunoSEQ multiplex PCR, and TCRdb holds only the in-frame ones, with some missing. The sample records 250,000 to 300,000 clones, roughly 87% being singletons. V is TRBV7-9 and J is TRBJ2-5, with a possible D match to TRBD2 (5 bases). The receptor was isolated from a woman aged 45-65 years who had recovered from COVID-19. Source material: peripheral blood. Here the CDR3 DNA reads TGTGCCAGCAGGAAAGCGGAACAAGAGACCCAGTACTTC. This sequence encodes CASRKAEQETQYF.